Below, 21 T cell receptor beta chains from the same sample are listed, as sequenced in a study of shared clonotypes between healthy human individuals. Measured with immunoSEQ multiplex PCR; TCRdb has only the in-frame clones, and not every one. The data show approximately 2,300,000 clones, with 85% to 95% seen just once and around 0.35% held by the top ten. Sequencing was done on a sample of naive CD4+ T cells from PBMCs. Subset denoted: CD45RA+ positively selected. These receptors were collected from a man younger than 30 in good health. Some clones in this sample may be carry-over from other donors' samples.

The count of this clone is one. The genes are TRBV5-8 and TRBJ1-2; 8 positions agree with TRBD1. Germline V gives CDR1 SGHTS, CDR2 YDEGEE. The CDR3 sequence is 16 residues long. Trimming took 4 bases from V and 3 from J; bases not matched to a gene: 11. CDR3 protein: CASSPGQGWYDYGYTF. Written as DNA, the CDR3 is TGTGCCAGCAGCCCTGGACAGGGCTGGTACGACTATGGCTACACCTTC.

This rearrangement joins TRBV7-2 to TRBJ2-5; D not certain. V was shortened by 10 bases and J by 5 bases, with 14 bases between the two germline ends. The CDR3 has 12 residues. Germline V gives CDR1 SGHTA, CDR2 FQGNSA. In nucleotides, the CDR3 is TGTGCCACGTCCCAGTTACGGGAGACCCAGTACTTC. This translates into CATSQLRETQYF.

The chain recombines TRBV18 with TRBJ1-3; D is uncertain. This CDR3 has 13 residues. Trimming stripped 2 bases from V and 2 bases from J, with 4 bases between. Germline loops: CDR1 KGHSH, CDR2 LQKENI. CDR3 nucleotide sequence: TGTGCCAGCTCACCAAGCCCTGGAAACACCATATATTTT. Its protein is CASSPSPGNTIYF.

The chain couples TRBV27 to TRBJ2-5; D not resolved. Trimming stripped 2 bases from V and 0 bases from J, with 7 bases between. The CDR3 is 14 amino acids. Germline-derived CDR1 and CDR2 are MNHEY and SMNVEV (reference sequence). The CDR3 loop is CASSLGQNQETQYF. The CDR3, as DNA: TGTGCCAGCAGTTTAGGGCAAAACCAAGAGACCCAGTACTTC.

The rearrangement joins TRBV28 to TRBJ2-7; D tentatively reads TRBD1 or TRBD2 (5 bases each). The CDR3 spans 16 residues. The V and J ends lost 4 bases and 4 bases respectively, with 20 bases between them. CDR1 is MDHEN and CDR2 is SYDVKM in the germline V gene. The CDR3, as DNA: TGTGCCAGCAGTTCCCTAGCCGGGACCATCTCGTACGAGCAGTACTTC. Its translation: CASSSLAGTISYEQYF.

The chain employs TRBV29-1 and TRBJ1-1, with D unclear. This CDR3 spans 12 amino acids. V shed 4 bases and J shed 1 base, with 7 bases lying between them. Germline values: CDR1 SQVTM, CDR2 ANQGSEA. Here the CDR3 DNA reads TGCAGCGTTGGGCCAGAGAACACTGAAGCTTTCTTT. Its protein product is CSVGPENTEAFF.

This chain links TRBV28 with TRBJ1-4, with D perhaps matching TRBD1 (5 bases). CDR1 is MDHEN and CDR2 is SYDVKM in the germline V gene. V was clipped by 6 bases and J by 4 bases, with 12 bases between them. This CDR3 is built from 14 residues. The CDR3 sequence is CASRSRQHNEKLFF. In DNA, the CDR3 is TGTGCCAGCAGATCCCGACAGCATAATGAAAAACTGTTTTTT.

Concerning this clone: Other nucleotide sequences in the sample specify the same CDR3. J is TRBJ1-1 and V is TRBV27; a weak D match, TRBD1 (5 bases). In germline, CDR1 is MNHEY, CDR2 SMNVEV (reference sequence). CDR3 length: 14 residues. Trimming took off 3 bases at V and 2 bases at J, with 10 bases between the two ends. The CDR3 reads CASSLGRRNTEAFF. CDR3 coding DNA: TGTGCCAGCAGTTTGGGACGGAGAAACACTGAAGCTTTCTTT.

The chain employs TRBV7-7 and TRBJ1-3; D is unresolved. The CDR3 sequence is 16 residues long. CDR1 is SSHAT, CDR2 FNYEAQ, per germline (reference sequence). V lost 1 base and J lost 0, with 10 bases in between. The CDR3 DNA follows: TGTGCCAGCAGCTTAGGTGGCAGGAGCTCTGGAAACACCATATATTTT. It translates to CASSLGGRSSGNTIYF. The whole variable domain, remainder taken from reference TRBV7-7 and TRBJ1-3, is GAGVSQSPRYKVTKRGQDVTLRCDPISSHATLYWYQQALGQGPEFLTYFNYEAQPDKSGLPSDRFSAERPEGSISTLTIQRTEQRDSAMYRCASSLGGRSSGNTIYFGEGSWLTVV.

The rearrangement joins TRBV28 to TRBJ2-7; 11 nucleotides align to TRBD2. Germline V gene data show CDR1 as MDHEN and CDR2 as SYDVKM. The trim removed 2 bases at V and 0 bases at J, leaving 6 bases unmatched. The CDR3 spans 17 residues. The CDR3 nucleotides are TGTGCCAGCAGTTTACTAGGGACTAGCGGAGACTCCTACGAGCAGTACTTC. Amino acid sequence: CASSLLGTSGDSYEQYF.

On this clone: Distinct nucleotide sequences in the sample also encode this CDR3. The CDR3 sequence is CASSMRGYEQYF. CDR3 sequence (DNA): TGTGCCAGTAGTATGAGGGGCTACGAGCAGTACTTC. The V and J genes are TRBV19 and TRBJ2-7; D possibly matches TRBD1 or TRBD2 (5 bases each). CDR3 length: 12 amino acids. The V gene's germline CDR1 is LNHDA and CDR2 SQIVND (reference sequence). The ends were cut back, 3 bases at V and 3 bases at J, with 6 bases in the middle.

The chain joins TRBV9 to TRBJ1-2, with D unresolved. CDR1 and CDR2 from the germline V gene are SGDLS and YYNGEE. CDR3 length: 14 amino acids. V lost 3 bases and J 4 bases, leaving 13 bases between the germline ends. CDR3 amino acids: CASSALTSSYGYTF. CDR3 DNA sequence: TGTGCCAGCAGCGCTCTTACCAGCTCCTATGGCTACACCTTC.

CDR3 in DNA: TGTGCCACCAGCGGTGGGGGCTCCTCTGGAAACACCATATATTTT. Translating it yields CATSGGGSSGNTIYF. The chain couples TRBV15 to TRBJ1-3, with a weak D call TRBD1 (6 bases). There are 15 residues in the CDR3. Germline loops: CDR1 LNHNV, CDR2 YYDKDF (reference sequence). The V gene lost 5 bases and the J gene lost 0 bases, with 11 bases spanning the gap.

This chain joins TRBV28 and TRBJ1-2; D is unclear. V gave up 3 bases and J gave up 2 bases, with 7 bases separating them. Germline lookup yields CDR1 MDHEN and CDR2 SYDVKM. The CDR3 is 13 residues long. CDR3 in amino acids: CASSFDLNYGYTF. Here the CDR3 DNA reads TGTGCCAGCAGTTTTGATCTCAACTATGGCTACACCTTC.

The J gene is TRBJ2-2, the V gene TRBV6-1; the D call may be TRBD1 or TRBD2 (6 bases each). Trimming removed 0 bases at V and 0 bases at J, with 14 bases between. CDR1 and CDR2 (germline): MNHNS, SASEGT. The CDR3 spans 18 residues. Written as DNA, the CDR3 is TGTGCCAGCAGTGAAGCCCCTTGGGGGGCGTCGAACACCGGGGAGCTGTTTTTT. Its translation is CASSEAPWGASNTGELFF.

Concerning this clone itself: The identical CDR3 is also encoded by other nucleotide sequences in the sample. The V call is TRBV7-3, the J call TRBJ2-2; TRBD1 matches at 10 bases. Germline CDR1 is SGHTA and CDR2 is FQGTGA. V was pared by 3 bases and J by 0 bases, with 1 base of the junction left unmatched. The CDR3 length is 16 residues. This CDR3 reads CASSFGTGANTGELFF. CDR3 bases: TGTGCCAGCAGCTTCGGGACAGGGGCGAACACCGGGGAGCTGTTTTTT.

This clone was seen a single time. This chain links TRBV4-1 with TRBJ2-1; 8 positions agree with TRBD2. V shed 3 bases and J 5 bases; nucleotides not matched to a gene: 6. The V gene's germline CDR1 is MGHRA and CDR2 YSYEKL. The length of the CDR3 is 15 residues. The DNA of the CDR3 is TGCGCCAGCAGCCACGGGAGGGCCCGTAACAATGAGCAGTTCTTC. Protein sequence: CASSHGRARNNEQFF.

The chain combines TRBV5-1 with TRBJ2-7; 7 bases match TRBD1. The trim removed 4 bases at V and 4 bases at J, leaving 11 bases unmatched. CDR1 and CDR2 from the germline V gene are SGHRS and YFSETQ. CDR3 length: 15 residues. CDR3 in DNA: TGCGCCAGCAGCCCAAGCCTCCGGGACAGATACGAGCAGTACTTC. Residues: CASSPSLRDRYEQYF.

This clone occurred a few times. The chain uses TRBV15 and TRBJ1-5, with 7 bases fitting TRBD1. V trimming: 1 base; J trimming: 7 bases; junction bases outside the gene matches: 4. Germline CDR1 and CDR2: LNHNV and YYDKDF (reference sequence). The CDR3 length is 14 residues. CDR3: CATSRVLQGQPQHF. The CDR3, as DNA: TGTGCCACCAGCAGAGTGCTACAGGGGCAGCCCCAGCATTTT.

The chain carries TRBV14 and TRBJ2-2; TRBD2 matches 8 bases. The CDR3 contains 19 residues. Germline loops: CDR1 SGHDN, CDR2 FVKESK. V trimming: 0 bases; J trimming: 4 bases; junction bases outside the gene matches: 13. The CDR3 nucleotides read TGTGCCAGCAGCCAAGATTTTAACGGGAGGGCGGCTTTCACCGGGGAGCTGTTTTTT. This gives the protein CASSQDFNGRAAFTGELFF.

Regarding this clone: The sample contains more than one DNA sequence encoding this CDR3. The rearrangement joins TRBV5-1 to TRBJ2-1, with D unresolved. CDR1 is SGHRS, CDR2 YFSETQ, per germline. The CDR3 sequence is 13 residues long. The germline V and J ends were trimmed by 0 bases and 4 bases, with 5 bases remaining between them. The CDR3 loop reads CASSLDRYNEQFF. The CDR3 nucleotides are TGCGCCAGCAGCTTGGATAGATACAATGAGCAGTTCTTC.